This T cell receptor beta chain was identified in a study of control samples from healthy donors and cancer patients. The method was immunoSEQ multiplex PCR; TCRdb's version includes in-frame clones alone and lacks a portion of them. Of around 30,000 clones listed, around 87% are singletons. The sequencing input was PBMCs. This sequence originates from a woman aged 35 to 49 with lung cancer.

CDR3 coding DNA: TGTGCCAGCAGTCCGAGACCCGGAAGGGACACTGAAGCTTTCTTT. Amino acids: CASSPRPGRDTEAFF. The chain is built from TRBV6-2 or TRBV6-3 and TRBJ1-1; D not certain. Germline-derived CDR1 and CDR2 are MNHEY and SVGEGT. This CDR3 contains 15 residues. Trimming took off 5 bases at V and 3 bases at J, with 16 bases between the two ends.